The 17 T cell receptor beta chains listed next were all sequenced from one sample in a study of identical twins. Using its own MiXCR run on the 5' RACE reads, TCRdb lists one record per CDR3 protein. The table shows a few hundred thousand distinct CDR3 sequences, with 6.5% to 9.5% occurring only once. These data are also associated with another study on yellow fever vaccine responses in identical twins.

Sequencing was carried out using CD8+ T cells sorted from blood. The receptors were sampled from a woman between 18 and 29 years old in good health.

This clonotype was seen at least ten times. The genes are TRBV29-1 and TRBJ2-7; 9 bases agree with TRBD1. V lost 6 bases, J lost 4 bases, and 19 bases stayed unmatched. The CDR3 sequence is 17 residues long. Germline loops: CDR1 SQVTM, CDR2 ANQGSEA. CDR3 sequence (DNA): TGCAGCGTGGCCGAAGTAGATGGGACAGGGTTCCGGTACGAGCAGTACTTC. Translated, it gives CSVAEVDGTGFRYEQYF.

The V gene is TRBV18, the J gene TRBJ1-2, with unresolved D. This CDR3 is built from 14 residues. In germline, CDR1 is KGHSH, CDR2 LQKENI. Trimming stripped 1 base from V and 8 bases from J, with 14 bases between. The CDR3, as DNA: TGTGCCAGCTCACCACTCTCTTCGAGGGAGGGCTACACCTTC. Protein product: CASSPLSSREGYTF.

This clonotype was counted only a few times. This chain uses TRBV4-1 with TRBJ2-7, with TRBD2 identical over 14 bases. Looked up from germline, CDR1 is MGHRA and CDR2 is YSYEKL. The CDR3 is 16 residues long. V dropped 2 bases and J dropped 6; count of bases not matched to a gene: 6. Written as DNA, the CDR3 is TGCGCCAGCAGCCAATCCCCGGGACTAGCGGGAGTCGAGCAGTACTTC. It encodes CASSQSPGLAGVEQYF.

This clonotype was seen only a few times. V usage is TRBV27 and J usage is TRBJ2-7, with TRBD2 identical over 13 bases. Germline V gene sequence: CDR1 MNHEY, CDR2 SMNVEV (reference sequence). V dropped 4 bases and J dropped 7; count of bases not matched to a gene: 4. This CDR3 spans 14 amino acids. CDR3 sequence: CASSWTSGSREQYF. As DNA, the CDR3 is TGTGCCAGCAGTTGGACTAGCGGGAGCCGGGAGCAGTACTTC.

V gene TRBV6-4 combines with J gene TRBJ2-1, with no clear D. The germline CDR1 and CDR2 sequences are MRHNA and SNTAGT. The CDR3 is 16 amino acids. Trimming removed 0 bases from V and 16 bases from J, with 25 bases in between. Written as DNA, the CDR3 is TGTGCCAGCAGTGACTCATCGGTTGTCTCCTACAATGAGCGTTTCTTC. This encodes CASSDSSVVSYNERFF.

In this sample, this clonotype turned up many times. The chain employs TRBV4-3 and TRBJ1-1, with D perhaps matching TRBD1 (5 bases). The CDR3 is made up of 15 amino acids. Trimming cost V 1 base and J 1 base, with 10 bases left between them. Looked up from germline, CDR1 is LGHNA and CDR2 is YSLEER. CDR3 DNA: TGCGCCAGCAGCCAAGCTAGGGGAGCGAACACTGAAGCTTTCTTT. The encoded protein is CASSQARGANTEAFF.

The CDR3 loop is CASSLRPMNTEAFF. The CDR3 coding sequence is TGTGCCAGCAGCCTACGACCGATGAACACTGAAGCTTTCTTT. The chain uses TRBV7-2 and TRBJ1-1; D gene unclear. Germline CDR1 is SGHTA and CDR2 is FQGNSA. The CDR3 covers 14 residues. The V and J ends lost 5 bases and 0 bases respectively, with 10 bases between them.

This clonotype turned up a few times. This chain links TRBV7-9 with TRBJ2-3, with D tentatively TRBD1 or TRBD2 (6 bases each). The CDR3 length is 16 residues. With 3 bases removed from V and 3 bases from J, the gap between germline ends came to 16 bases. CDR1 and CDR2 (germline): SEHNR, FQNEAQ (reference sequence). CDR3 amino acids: CASSLIETGGTDTQYF. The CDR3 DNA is TGTGCCAGCAGCTTGATAGAGACAGGAGGGACAGATACGCAGTATTTT.

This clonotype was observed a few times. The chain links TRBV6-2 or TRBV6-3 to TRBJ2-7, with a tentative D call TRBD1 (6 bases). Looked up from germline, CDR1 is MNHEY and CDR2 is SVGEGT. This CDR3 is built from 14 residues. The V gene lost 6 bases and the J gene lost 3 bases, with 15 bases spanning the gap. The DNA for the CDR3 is TGTGCCAGCAGCTTTACAGGGCCCGGCTACGAGCAGTACTTC. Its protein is CASSFTGPGYEQYF.

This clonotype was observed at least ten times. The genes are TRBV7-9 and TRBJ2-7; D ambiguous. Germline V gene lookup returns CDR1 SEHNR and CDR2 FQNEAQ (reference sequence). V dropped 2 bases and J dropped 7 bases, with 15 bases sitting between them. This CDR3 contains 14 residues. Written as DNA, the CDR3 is TGTGCCAGCAGCTTACTTTCCCAGGCGAAGGAGCAGTACTTC. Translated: CASSLLSQAKEQYF.

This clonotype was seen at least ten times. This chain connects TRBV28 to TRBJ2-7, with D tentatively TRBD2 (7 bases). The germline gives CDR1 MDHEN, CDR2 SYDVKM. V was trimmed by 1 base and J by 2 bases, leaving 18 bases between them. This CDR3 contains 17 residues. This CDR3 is CASSLSRGRGITYEQYF. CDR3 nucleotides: TGTGCCAGCAGTTTATCCAGAGGGAGGGGGATTACCTACGAGCAGTACTTC.

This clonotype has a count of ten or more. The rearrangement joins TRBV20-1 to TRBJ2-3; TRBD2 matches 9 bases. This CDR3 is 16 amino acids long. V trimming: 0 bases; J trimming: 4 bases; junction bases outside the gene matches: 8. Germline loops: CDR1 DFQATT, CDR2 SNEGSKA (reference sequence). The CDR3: CSARDPQRGEADTQYF. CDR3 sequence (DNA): TGCAGTGCTAGAGACCCACAGCGGGGGGAAGCAGATACGCAGTATTTT.

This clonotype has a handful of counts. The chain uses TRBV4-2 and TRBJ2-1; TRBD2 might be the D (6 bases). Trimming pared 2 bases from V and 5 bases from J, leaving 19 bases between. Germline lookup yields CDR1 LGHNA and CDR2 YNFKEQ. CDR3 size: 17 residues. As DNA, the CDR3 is TGTGCCAGCAGCCAATCGGACGGAGGGGAGGCCCACAATGAGCAGTTCTTC. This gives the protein CASSQSDGGEAHNEQFF.

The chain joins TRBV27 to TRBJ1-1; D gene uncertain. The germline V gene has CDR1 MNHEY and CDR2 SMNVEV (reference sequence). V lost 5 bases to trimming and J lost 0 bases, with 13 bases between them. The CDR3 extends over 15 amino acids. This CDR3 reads CASSPLGSVNTEAFF. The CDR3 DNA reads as TGTGCCAGCAGTCCCCTTGGGTCGGTGAACACTGAAGCTTTCTTT.

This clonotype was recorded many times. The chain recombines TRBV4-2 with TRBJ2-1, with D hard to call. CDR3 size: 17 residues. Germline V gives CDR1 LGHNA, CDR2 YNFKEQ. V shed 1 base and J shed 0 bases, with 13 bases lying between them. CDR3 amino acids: CASSQGLGMSSYNEQFF. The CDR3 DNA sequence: TGTGCCAGCAGCCAAGGATTGGGTATGAGCTCCTACAATGAGCAGTTCTTC.

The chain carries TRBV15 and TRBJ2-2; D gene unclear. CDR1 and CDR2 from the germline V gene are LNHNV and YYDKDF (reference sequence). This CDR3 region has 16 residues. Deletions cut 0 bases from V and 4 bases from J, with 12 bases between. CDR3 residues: CATSRDEVSSTGELFF. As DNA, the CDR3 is TGTGCCACCAGCAGAGATGAGGTTTCGAGCACCGGGGAGCTGTTTTTT.

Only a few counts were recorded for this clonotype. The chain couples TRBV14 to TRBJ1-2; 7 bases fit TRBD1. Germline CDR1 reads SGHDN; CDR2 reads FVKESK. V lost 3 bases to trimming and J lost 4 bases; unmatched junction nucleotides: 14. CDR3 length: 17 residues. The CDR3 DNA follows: TGTGCCAGCAGCCATGACAGGGATGCTGTCGGGGGCTATGGCTACACCTTC. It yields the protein CASSHDRDAVGGYGYTF.